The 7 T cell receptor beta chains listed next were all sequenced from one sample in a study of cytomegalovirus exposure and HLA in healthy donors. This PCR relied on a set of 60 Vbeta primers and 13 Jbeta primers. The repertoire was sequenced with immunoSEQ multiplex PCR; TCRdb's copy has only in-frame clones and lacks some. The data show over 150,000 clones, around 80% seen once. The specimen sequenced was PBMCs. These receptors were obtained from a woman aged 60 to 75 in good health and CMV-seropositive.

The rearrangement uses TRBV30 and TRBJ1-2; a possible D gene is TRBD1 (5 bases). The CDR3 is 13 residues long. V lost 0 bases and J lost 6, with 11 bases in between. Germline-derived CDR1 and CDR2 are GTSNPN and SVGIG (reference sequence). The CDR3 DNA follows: TGTGCCTGGAGTGTACTTTCAGGGCATGGCTACACCTTC. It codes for CAWSVLSGHGYTF.

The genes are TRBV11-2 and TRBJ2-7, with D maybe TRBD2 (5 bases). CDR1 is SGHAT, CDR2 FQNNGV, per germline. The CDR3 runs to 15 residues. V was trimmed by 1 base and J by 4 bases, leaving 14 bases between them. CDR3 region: CASSLVRGYGYEQYF. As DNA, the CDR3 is TGTGCCAGCAGCTTAGTACGGGGTTACGGTTACGAGCAGTACTTC.

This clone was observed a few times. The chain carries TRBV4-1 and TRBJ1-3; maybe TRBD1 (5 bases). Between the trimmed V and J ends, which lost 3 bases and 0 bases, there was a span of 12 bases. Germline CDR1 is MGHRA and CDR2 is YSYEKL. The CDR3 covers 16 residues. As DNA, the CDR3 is TGCGCCAGCAGCCATGCCAACAGGAACTCTGGAAACACCATATATTTT. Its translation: CASSHANRNSGNTIYF.

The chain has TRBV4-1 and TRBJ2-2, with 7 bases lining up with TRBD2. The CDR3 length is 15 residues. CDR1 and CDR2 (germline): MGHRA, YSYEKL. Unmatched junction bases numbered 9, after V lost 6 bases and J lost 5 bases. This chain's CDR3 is CASSPGEGRTGELFF. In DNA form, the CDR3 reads TGCGCCAGCAGTCCTGGGGAGGGTAGGACCGGGGAGCTGTTTTTT.

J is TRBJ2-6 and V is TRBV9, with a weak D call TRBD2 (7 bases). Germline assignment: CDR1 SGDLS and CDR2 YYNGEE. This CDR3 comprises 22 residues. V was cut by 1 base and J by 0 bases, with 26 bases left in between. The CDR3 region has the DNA TGTGCCAGCAGCGTAAGAAGCGGTGGAGGCGGGGGCGCGAGCTCTGGGGCCAACGTCCTGACTTTC. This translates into CASSVRSGGGGGASSGANVLTF.

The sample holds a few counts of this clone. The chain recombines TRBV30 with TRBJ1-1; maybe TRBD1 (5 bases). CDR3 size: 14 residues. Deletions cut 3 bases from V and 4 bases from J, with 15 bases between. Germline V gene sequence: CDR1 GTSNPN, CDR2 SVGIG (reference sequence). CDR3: CAWRAGGAGTEAFF. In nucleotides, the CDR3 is TGTGCCTGGAGGGCGGGGGGAGCGGGCACTGAAGCTTTCTTT.

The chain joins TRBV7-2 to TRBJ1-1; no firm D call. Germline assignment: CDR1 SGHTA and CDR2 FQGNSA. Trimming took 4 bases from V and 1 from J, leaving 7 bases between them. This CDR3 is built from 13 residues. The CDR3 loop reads CASSSTQNTEAFF. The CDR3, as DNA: TGTGCCAGCAGCTCCACACAGAACACTGAAGCTTTCTTT.